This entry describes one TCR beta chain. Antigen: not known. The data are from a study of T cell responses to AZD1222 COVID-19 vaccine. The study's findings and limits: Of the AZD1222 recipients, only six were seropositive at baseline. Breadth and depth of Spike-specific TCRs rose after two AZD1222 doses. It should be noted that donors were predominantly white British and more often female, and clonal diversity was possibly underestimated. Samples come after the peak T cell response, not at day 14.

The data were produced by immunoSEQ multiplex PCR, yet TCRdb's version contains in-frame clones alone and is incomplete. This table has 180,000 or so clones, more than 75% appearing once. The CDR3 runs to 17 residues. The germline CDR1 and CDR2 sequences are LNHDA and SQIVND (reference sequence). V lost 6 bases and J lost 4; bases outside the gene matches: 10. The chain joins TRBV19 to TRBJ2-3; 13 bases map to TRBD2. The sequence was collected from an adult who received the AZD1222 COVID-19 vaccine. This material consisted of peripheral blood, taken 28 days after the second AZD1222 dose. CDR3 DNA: TGTGCCAGTAGACGACCCCCGGGACTAGCGGGATCAGATACGCAGTATTTT. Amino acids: CASRRPPGLAGSDTQYF.